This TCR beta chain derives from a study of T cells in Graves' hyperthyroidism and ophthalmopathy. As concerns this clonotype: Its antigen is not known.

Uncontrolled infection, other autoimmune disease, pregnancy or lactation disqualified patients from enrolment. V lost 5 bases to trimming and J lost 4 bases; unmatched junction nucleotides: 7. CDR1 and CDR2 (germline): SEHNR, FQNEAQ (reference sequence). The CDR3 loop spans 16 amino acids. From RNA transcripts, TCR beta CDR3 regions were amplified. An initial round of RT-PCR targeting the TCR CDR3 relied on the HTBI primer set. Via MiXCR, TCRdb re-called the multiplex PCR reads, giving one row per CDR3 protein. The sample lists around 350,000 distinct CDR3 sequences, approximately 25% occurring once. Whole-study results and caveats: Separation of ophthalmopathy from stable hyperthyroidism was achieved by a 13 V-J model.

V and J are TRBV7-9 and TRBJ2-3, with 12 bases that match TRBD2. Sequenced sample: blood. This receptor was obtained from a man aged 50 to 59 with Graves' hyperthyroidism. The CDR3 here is CASSEPSGRASDTQYF. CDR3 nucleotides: TGTGCCAGCAGCGAACCTAGCGGGAGGGCATCAGATACGCAGTATTTT.